This T cell receptor beta chain came from a study of blood T cells in healthy people across ages. V shed 5 bases, J shed 7 bases, and the junction held 5 bases outside the gene matches. The V gene's germline CDR1 is ENHRY and CDR2 SYGVKD. CDR3 size: 16 residues. A second PCR of 7 to 11 cycles used a sample-barcoded 5' primer and a J-beta primer mix. TCRdb reprocessed the 5' RACE reads with MiXCR, giving one entry per CDR3 protein. Seen here are approximately 800,000 distinct CDR3 sequences, 55% to 75% observed once, and the top ten hold 20% to 25%. The V and J genes are TRBV10-3 and TRBJ2-1, with 16 bases lining up with TRBD2. This TCR came from a young man in good health. The sequencing sample was made of blood. The CDR3 bases are TGTGCCATCAGTAGGGGACTAGCGGGAGGGTATAATGAGCAGTTCTTC. Protein: CAISRGLAGGYNEQFF.